One sample yielded the 9 T cell receptor beta chains listed below, sequenced in a study of blood T cell repertoires in COVID-19. The assay was immunoSEQ multiplex PCR, and TCRdb's table has in-frame clones only and misses some. The repertoire has 430,000 or so clones, roughly 89% of them found once; the top ten carry approximately 0.92%. The sequencing input was peripheral blood. The receptors were sampled from a man between 18 and 35 years old with COVID-19, enrolled during active disease.

About this clone: Different DNA sequences within this sample yield the same CDR3. V is TRBV7-9 and J is TRBJ2-7; tentatively, D is TRBD1 (5 bases). This CDR3 region has 13 residues. Germline lookup yields CDR1 SEHNR and CDR2 FQNEAQ (reference sequence). V lost 5 bases, J lost 2 bases, and 10 bases lay in between. CDR3 in DNA: TGTGCCAGCAGCCCAGGACAAACCTACGAGCAGTACTTC. It encodes CASSPGQTYEQYF.

The CDR3 DNA sequence: TGTGCCAGCAGCCCGATCACAGGGACGCGTGGCTACACCTTC. Protein sequence: CASSPITGTRGYTF. This sequence joins TRBV13 and TRBJ1-2; D perhaps matches TRBD1 (6 bases). Trimming cost V 5 bases and J 7 bases, with 17 bases left between them. The CDR3 is 14 residues long. Per germline, CDR1 PRHDT and CDR2 FYEKMQ (reference sequence).

The gene calls are TRBV3-1 (or the pseudogene TRBV3-2) and TRBJ1-2; D is perhaps TRBD1 (5 bases). V gave up 2 bases and J gave up 3 bases, with 16 bases separating them. The germline CDR1 and CDR2 sequences are LGHDT and YNNKEL (reference sequence). The CDR3 runs 16 residues. CDR3 nucleotides: TGTGCCAGCAGCCAACCTACCCAGGGAGGGGACTATGGCTACACCTTC. Amino acid sequence: CASSQPTQGGDYGYTF.

V is TRBV11-2 and J is TRBJ2-3, with 7 bases identical to TRBD1. Germline loops: CDR1 SGHAT, CDR2 FQNNGV. CDR3 size: 18 residues. With 5 bases clipped from V and 0 bases from J, the junction kept 14 bases outside the gene matches. CDR3 sequence reads: CASSIGQVLTSSTDTQYF. CDR3 in DNA: TGTGCCAGCAGCATTGGACAGGTCCTGACTTCTAGCACAGATACGCAGTATTTT.

The gene calls are TRBV24-1 and TRBJ2-3; D ambiguous. V shed 3 bases and J shed 6 bases, with 12 bases lying between them. The CDR3 consists of 14 residues. Germline V gene lookup returns CDR1 KGHDR and CDR2 SFDVKD. The CDR3 is CATSDQTVSDTQYF. As DNA, the CDR3 is TGTGCCACCAGTGATCAAACAGTCTCCGATACGCAGTATTTT.

The CDR3 reads CASSLAPGTSQETQYF. The CDR3 DNA is TGTGCCAGCAGCCTTGCCCCAGGGACATCACAAGAGACCCAGTACTTC. The V gene is TRBV5-5, the J gene TRBJ2-5; the D gene is possibly TRBD1 (6 bases). CDR1 SGHKS and CDR2 YYEKEE come from the germline V gene (reference sequence). The CDR3 has 16 amino acids. The V and J ends lost 4 bases and 2 bases respectively, with 18 bases between them. The variable domain in full, completed from reference TRBV5-5 and TRBJ2-5, reads DAGVTQSPTHLIKTRGQQVTLRCSPISGHKSVSWYQQVLGQGPQFIFQYYEKEERGRGNFPDRFSARQFPNYSSELNVNALLLGDSALYLCASSLAPGTSQETQYFGPGTRLLVL.

The J gene is TRBJ2-7, the V gene TRBV5-1, with D possibly matching TRBD1 (5 bases). Germline lookup yields CDR1 SGHRS and CDR2 YFSETQ. The CDR3 is 16 amino acids. V was trimmed by 4 bases and J by 2 bases, leaving 19 bases between them. CDR3 nucleotides: TGCGCCAGCAGCACCGGCGCGCGGCCAGGGCCCTACGAGCAGTACTTC. Its protein product is CASSTGARPGPYEQYF.

The rearrangement uses TRBV6-5 and TRBJ2-1, with 7 bases that match TRBD2. CDR1 and CDR2 (germline): MNHEY, SVGAGI. V lost 6 bases to trimming and J lost 0 bases; unmatched junction nucleotides: 5. The CDR3 is made up of 15 amino acids. CDR3 DNA sequence: TGTGCCAGCAGATTGAGCGGGATCTCCTACAATGAGCAGTTCTTC. Translated: CASRLSGISYNEQFF.

V usage is TRBV11-3 and J usage is TRBJ2-7; 9 nucleotides align to TRBD1. Germline V gene lookup returns CDR1 SGHNT and CDR2 YENEEA. V lost 5 bases and J lost 4; bases outside the gene matches: 6. The CDR3 is 14 amino acids. CDR3: CASSDTGGSYEQYF. The CDR3 nucleotides read TGTGCCAGCAGCGATACAGGGGGCTCATACGAGCAGTACTTC. Filled out from reference TRBV11-3 and TRBJ2-7, the complete variable domain reads EAGVVQSPRYKIIEKKQPVAFWCNPISGHNTLYWYLQNLGQGPELLIRYENEEAVDDSQLPKDRFSAERLKGVDSTLKIQPAELGDSAVYLCASSDTGGSYEQYFGPGTRLTVT.